This TCR beta chain is drawn from a study of T cell changes during pregnancy in multiple sclerosis. Clones were read by immunoSEQ multiplex PCR, and TCRdb kept only the in-frame ones, dropping some. The sample holds roughly 99,000 clones, 92% seen once. The table lists this clone with many counts. The CDR3 has 12 residues. With 3 bases removed from V and 10 bases from J, the gap between germline ends came to 13 bases. The germline V gene has CDR1 SGDLS and CDR2 YYNGEE. This clonotype was obtained from a female donor in good health, enrolled as a control in a pregnancy study. The source was peripheral blood, collected in the third trimester of pregnancy. The rearrangement joins TRBV9 to TRBJ1-1; possibly TRBD1 for D (5 bases). CDR3 nucleotide sequence: TGTGCCAGCAGCGCTATCCAGGGACTAGCTTTCTTT. Protein sequence: CASSAIQGLAFF. The full variable domain, completed using reference TRBV9 and TRBJ1-1, is DSGVTQTPKHLITATGQRVTLRCSPRSGDLSVYWYQQSLDQGLQFLIQYYNGEERAKGNILERFSAQQFPDLHSELNLSSLELGDSALYFCASSAIQGLAFFGQGTRLTVV.